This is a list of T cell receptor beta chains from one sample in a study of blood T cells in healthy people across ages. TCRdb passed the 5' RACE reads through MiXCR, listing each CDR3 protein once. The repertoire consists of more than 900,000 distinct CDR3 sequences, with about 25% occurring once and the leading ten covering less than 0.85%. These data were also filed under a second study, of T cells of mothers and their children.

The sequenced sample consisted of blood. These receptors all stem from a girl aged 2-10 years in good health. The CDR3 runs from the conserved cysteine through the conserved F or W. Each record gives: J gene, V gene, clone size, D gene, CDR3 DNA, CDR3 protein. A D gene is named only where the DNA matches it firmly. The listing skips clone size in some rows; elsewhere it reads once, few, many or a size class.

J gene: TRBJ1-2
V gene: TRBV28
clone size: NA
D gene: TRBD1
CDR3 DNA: TGTGCCAGCTCCGACAGGGTTGGGGGCTACACCTTC
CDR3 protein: CASSDRVGGYTF

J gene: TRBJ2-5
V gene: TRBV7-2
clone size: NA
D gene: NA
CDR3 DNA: TGTGCCGCCACTCAGGGTTTGGAGACCCAGTACTTC
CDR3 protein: CAATQGLETQYF

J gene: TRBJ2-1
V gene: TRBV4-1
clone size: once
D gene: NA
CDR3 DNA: TGCGCCGGCAGCCAAGTCAGTTACAATGAGCAGTTCTTC
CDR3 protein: CAGSQVSYNEQFF

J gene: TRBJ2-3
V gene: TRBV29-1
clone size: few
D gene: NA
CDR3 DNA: TGCAGCGTTGTAGGGATACCTAGCACAGATACGCAGTATTTT
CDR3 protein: CSVVGIPSTDTQYF

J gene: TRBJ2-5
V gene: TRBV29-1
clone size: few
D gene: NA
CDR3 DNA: TGCAGCGTTGACGCCCAGTTGGGAGAGACCCAGTACTTC
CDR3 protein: CSVDAQLGETQYF

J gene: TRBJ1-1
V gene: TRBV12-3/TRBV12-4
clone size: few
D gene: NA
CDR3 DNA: TGTGCCAGCAGTTTCCAGGGGTTGGGCGCTTTCTTT
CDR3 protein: CASSFQGLGAFF

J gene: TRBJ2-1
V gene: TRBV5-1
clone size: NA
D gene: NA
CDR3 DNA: TGCGCCCGGATAGAAAGGGATTACAATGAGCAGTTCTTC
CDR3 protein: CARIERDYNEQFF

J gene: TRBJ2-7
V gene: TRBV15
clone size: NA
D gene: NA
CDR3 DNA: TGTGCCACCAGCAGAAAGGGGATTGACGAGCAGTACTTC
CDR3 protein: CATSRKGIDEQYF

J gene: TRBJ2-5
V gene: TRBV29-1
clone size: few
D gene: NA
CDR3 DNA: TGCAGCGTTGAATACGGGAAAGAGACCCAGTACTTC
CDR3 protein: CSVEYGKETQYF

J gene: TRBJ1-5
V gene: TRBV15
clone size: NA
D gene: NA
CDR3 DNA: TGTGCCACCAGCCCTCGCCCCTTTAGCAATCAGCCCCAGCATTTT
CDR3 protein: CATSPRPFSNQPQHF

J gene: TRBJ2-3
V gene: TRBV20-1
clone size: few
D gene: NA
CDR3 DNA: TGCAGTGCTAGTTCAACAAGTAGCACAGATACGCAGTATTTT
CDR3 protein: CSASSTSSTDTQYF

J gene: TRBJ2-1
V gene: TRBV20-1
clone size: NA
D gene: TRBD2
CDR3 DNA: TGCAGTGCTACGCTAGCGGGAGTGGACAATGAGCAGTTCTTC
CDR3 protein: CSATLAGVDNEQFF

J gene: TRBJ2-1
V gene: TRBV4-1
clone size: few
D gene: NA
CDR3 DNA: TGCGCCAGCAGCCAAACAATTGTGGATGAGCAGTTCTTC
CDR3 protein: CASSQTIVDEQFF

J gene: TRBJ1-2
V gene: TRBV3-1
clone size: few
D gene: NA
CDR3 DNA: TGTGCCAGCAGCACCGACGGATCATATGGCTACACCTTC
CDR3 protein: CASSTDGSYGYTF

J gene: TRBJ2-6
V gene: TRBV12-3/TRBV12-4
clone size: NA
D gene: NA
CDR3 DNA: TGTGCCATCAGTTTTGGGGCCAACGTCCTGACTTTC
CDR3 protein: CAISFGANVLTF

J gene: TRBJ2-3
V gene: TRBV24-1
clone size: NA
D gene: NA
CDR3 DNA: TGTGCCACCAACACGGCTGCGTGGGGTACGCAGTATTTT
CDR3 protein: CATNTAAWGTQYF

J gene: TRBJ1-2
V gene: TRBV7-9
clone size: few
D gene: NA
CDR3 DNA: TGTGCCAGCAGCTCCTCGGTAGTCTGGGGCTACACCTTC
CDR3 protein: CASSSSVVWGYTF

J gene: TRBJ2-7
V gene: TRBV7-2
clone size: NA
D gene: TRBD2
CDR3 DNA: TGTGCCAGCAGCTTAGATCATCATCTAGCGGGGCTCTACGAGCAGTACTTC
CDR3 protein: CASSLDHHLAGLYEQYF

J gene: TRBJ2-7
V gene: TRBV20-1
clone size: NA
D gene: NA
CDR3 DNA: TGCAGTGCTAGCGGCCCCGACAGATACGAGCAGTACTTC
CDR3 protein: CSASGPDRYEQYF

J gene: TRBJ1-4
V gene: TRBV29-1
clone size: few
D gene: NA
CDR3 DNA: TGCAGCGTTGAAGACGAAGGGGATCGGGAAAAACTGTTTTTT
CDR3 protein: CSVEDEGDREKLFF

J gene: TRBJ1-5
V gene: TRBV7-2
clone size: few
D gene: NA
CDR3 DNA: TGTGCCAGCAGCTTAGGACAGCTCAATCAGCCCCAGCATTTT
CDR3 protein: CASSLGQLNQPQHF

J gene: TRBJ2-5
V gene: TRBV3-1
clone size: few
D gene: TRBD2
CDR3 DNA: TGTGCCAGCAGCCACGAAAACGAGGGGACTATGTACTTC
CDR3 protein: CASSHENEGTMYF

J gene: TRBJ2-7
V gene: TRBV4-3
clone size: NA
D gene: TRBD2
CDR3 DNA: TGCGCCAGCAGCCCAAACAGACTCATGGGACTAGCGGGCTACGAGCAGTACTTC
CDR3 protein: CASSPNRLMGLAGYEQYF

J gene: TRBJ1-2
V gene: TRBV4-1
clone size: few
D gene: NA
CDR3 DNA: TGCGCCAGCAGCCCCGGAGCATGGTGGGGCTACACCTTC
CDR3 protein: CASSPGAWWGYTF

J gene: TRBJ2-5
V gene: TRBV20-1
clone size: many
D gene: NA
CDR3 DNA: TGCAGTGCTCCCGGGACTTCACTAGAGACCCAGTACTTC
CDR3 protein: CSAPGTSLETQYF

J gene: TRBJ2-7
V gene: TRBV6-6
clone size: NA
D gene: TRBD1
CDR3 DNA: TGTGCCAGCAGTTACCGACAGGGGTCCTCCGAGCAGTACTTC
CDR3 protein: CASSYRQGSSEQYF

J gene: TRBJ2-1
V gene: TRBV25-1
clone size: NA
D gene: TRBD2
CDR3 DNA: TGTGCCAGCAGTGAATTTGGCGGGAGGGCCTCAGGGGATTACAATGAGCAGTTCTTC
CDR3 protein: CASSEFGGRASGDYNEQFF

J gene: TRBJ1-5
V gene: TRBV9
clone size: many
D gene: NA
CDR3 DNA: TGTGCCAGCAGCGTGGAGGTTGGTCAGCCCCAGCATTTT
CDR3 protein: CASSVEVGQPQHF

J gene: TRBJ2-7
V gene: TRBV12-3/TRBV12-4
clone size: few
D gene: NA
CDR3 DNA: TGTGCCAGCAGTTTTTCCCATGTCTACGAGCAGTACTTC
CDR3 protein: CASSFSHVYEQYF

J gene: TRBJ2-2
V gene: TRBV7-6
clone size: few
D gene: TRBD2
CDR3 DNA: TGTGCCAGCAGCGCGGGACTAGCGGGAGGGACCGGGGAGCTGTTTTTT
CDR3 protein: CASSAGLAGGTGELFF

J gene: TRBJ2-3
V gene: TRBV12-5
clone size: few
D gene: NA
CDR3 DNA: TGTGCTAGTGGTTTGGTAGTTAGGGGAGAGCACACAGATACGCAGTATTTT
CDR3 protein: CASGLVVRGEHTDTQYF

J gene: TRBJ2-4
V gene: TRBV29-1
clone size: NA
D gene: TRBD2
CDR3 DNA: TGCAGCGTTGGACTAGCGGGAGTAGCCAAAAACATTCAGTACTTC
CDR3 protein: CSVGLAGVAKNIQYF

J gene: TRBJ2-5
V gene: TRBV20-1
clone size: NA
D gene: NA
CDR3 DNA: TGCAGTGCTAGAGACTTAGGAGACTCAAGATGGGAGACCCAGTACTTC
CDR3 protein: CSARDLGDSRWETQYF

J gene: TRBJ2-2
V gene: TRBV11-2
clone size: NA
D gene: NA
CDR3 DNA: TGTGCCAGCAGCCCCCCGAGGTCCGGGGAGCTGTTTTTT
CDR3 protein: CASSPPRSGELFF

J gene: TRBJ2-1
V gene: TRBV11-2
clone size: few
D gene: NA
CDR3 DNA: TGTGCCAGCAGCTCCCTACACAAGGGCGCGGGAAATGAGCAGTTCTTC
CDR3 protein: CASSSLHKGAGNEQFF

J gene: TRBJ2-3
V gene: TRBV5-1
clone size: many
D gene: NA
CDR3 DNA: TGCGCCAGCAGCTTGAGGAGCACAGATACGCAGTATTTT
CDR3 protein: CASSLRSTDTQYF

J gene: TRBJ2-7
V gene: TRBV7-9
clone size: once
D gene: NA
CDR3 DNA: TGTGCCAGCAGCAGACAGAATGACTACGAGCAGTACTTC
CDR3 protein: CASSRQNDYEQYF

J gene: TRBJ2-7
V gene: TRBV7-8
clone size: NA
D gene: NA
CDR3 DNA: TGTGCCAGCAGCTCCGGACGGGGCCTTTCCTACGAGCAGTACTTC
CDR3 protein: CASSSGRGLSYEQYF

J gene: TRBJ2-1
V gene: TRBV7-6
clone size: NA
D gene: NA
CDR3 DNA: TGTGCCAGCAGCTTAGCGGTCCGGGGGGCGTCTGACAATGAGCAGTTCTTC
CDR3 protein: CASSLAVRGASDNEQFF

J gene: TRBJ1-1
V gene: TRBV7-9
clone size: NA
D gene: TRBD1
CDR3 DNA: TGTGCCAGCAGCGGACGGACAGGGGGCTTTTATATGAACACTGAAGCTTTCTTT
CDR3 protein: CASSGRTGGFYMNTEAFF

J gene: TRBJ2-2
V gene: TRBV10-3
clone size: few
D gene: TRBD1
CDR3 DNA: TGTGCCATCACGGAGACAGGGGGATACACCGGGGAGCTGTTTTTT
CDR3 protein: CAITETGGYTGELFF

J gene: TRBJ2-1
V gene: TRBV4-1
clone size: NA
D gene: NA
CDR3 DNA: TGCGCCAGCAGCCAAGTAAACACCTACAATGAGCAGTTCTTC
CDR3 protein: CASSQVNTYNEQFF

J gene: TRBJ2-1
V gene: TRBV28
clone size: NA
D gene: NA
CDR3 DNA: TGTGCCAGCAACCTGTCGCGGGAGCAGTTCTTC
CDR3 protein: CASNLSREQFF

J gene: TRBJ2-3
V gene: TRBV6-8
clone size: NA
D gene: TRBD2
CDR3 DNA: TGTGCCAGGACTAGCGGGCCAGATACGCAGTATTTT
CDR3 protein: CARTSGPDTQYF

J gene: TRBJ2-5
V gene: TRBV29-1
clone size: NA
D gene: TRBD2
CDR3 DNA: TGCAGCGTTGAAGTAGCGGGAGACTCCTACGAGCAATACTTC
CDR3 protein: CSVEVAGDSYEQYF

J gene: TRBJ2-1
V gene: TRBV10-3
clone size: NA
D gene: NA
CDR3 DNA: TGTGCCATCACTGTAGTCGGGGGGCCCTACAATGAGCAGTTCTTC
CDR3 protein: CAITVVGGPYNEQFF

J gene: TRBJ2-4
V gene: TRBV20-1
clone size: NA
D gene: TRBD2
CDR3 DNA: TGCAGTGCTAGAGTACGCGGGGGTCACCACATTCAGTACTTC
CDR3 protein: CSARVRGGHHIQYF

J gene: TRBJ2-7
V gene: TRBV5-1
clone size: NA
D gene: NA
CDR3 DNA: TGCGCCAGCAGCTTGGGTTTCGTGGGGGCCTACGAGCAGTACTTC
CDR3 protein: CASSLGFVGAYEQYF

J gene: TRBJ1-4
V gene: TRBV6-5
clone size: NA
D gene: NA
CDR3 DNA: TGTGCCAGCAGTTATCGGGTTCATGAAAAACTGTTTTTT
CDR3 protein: CASSYRVHEKLFF

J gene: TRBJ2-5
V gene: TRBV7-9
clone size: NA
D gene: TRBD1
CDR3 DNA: TGTGCCGGCAGCCCTCGACAGGGGGAAGAGACCCAGTACTTC
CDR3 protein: CAGSPRQGEETQYF

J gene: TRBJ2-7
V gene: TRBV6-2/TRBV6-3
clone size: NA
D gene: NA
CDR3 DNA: TGTGCCAGCAGTTTCGACAGTACCTACGAGCAGTACTTC
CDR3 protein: CASSFDSTYEQYF

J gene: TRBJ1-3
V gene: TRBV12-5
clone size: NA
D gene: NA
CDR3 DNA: TGTGCTAGTGGTTTGGTACTAGGGGCTGGAAACACCATACATTTT
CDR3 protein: CASGLVLGAGNTIHF

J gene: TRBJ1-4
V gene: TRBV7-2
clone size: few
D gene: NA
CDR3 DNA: TGTGCCAGCAGCCGCTCCCTTGGAGGGAGTGAAAAACTGTTTTTT
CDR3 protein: CASSRSLGGSEKLFF

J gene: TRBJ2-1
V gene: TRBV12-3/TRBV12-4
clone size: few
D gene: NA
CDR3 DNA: TGTGCCAGCAGACGTAGCGGTCATGAGCAGTTCTTC
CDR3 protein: CASRRSGHEQFF

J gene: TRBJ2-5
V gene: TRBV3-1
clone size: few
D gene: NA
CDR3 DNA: TGTGCCAGCAGCCAGACGACTAGACAAGAGACCCAGTACTTC
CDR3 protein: CASSQTTRQETQYF

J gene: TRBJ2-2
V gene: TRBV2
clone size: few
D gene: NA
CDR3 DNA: TGTGCCAGCAGTGAAAGTATTGCGAGCGGACTCACCGGGGAGCTGTTTTTT
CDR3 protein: CASSESIASGLTGELFF

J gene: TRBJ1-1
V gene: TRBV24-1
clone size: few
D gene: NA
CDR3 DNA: TGTGCCACCAGTGGCGCCCAGGGCATGAACACTGAAGCTTTCTTT
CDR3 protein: CATSGAQGMNTEAFF

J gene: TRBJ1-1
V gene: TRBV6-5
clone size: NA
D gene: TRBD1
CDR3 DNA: TGTGCCAGCAGTTACATCCTACAGGGGGACACTGAAGCTTTCTTT
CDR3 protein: CASSYILQGDTEAFF

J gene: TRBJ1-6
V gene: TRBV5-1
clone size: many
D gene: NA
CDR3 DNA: TGCGCTAGCAGCTTGGAAGGCTCTCCCCTCCACTTT
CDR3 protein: CASSLEGSPLHF

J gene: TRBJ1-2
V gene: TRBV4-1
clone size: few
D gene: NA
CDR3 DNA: TGCGCCAGCAGCCAAGATCCCGGGGAACCGGACTATGGCTACACCTTC
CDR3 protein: CASSQDPGEPDYGYTF